A selection of T cell receptor beta chains follows, all from one sample in a study of tumor-infiltrating lymphocytes in localized non-small cell lung cancer. The data were produced by immunoSEQ multiplex PCR, yet TCRdb's version contains in-frame clones alone and is incomplete. The table includes about 12,000 clones, less than 90% detected once. Specimen: lung tumor tissue. These receptors came from a human donor with non-small cell lung cancer. The conserved cysteine and the conserved F or W are not part of the CDR3 here. Each record gives: CDR3 protein, J gene, D gene, V gene. The D gene is left open where the match is weak.

CDR3: ASSRTAGVTYEQY
J: TRBJ2-7
D: TRBD2
V: TRBV13

CDR3: ASSETGGDTGELF
J: TRBJ2-2
D: TRBD1
V: TRBV10-2

CDR3: ASSLGSNQPQH
J: TRBJ1-5
D: .
V: TRBV5-1

CDR3: ASSESWGPRGNQPQH
J: TRBJ1-5
D: .
V: TRBV6-1

CDR3: ACDDGTYEQY
J: TRBJ2-7
D: .
V: TRBV30

CDR3: ATSRDQVTHSGNTIY
J: TRBJ1-3
D: .
V: TRBV15

CDR3: ASSPRVEQF
J: TRBJ2-1
D: .
V: TRBV6-6

CDR3: ASITDRVQGNTIY
J: TRBJ1-3
D: TRBD1
V: TRBV6-6

CDR3: ASSFYTDTQY
J: TRBJ2-3
D: .
V: TRBV11-2

CDR3: ASKLAGGTGELF
J: TRBJ2-2
D: TRBD2
V: TRBV25-1

CDR3: ASSFVSGSSGYEQY
J: TRBJ2-7
D: .
V: TRBV7-9

CDR3: ASSLEAGANVLT
J: TRBJ2-6
D: .
V: TRBV19

CDR3: ASSLQGTRGYT
J: TRBJ1-2
D: .
V: TRBV27

CDR3: ASSPREIGGTEAF
J: TRBJ1-1
D: .
V: TRBV6-6

CDR3: ASSPQPGGANYGYT
J: TRBJ1-2
D: TRBD1
V: TRBV19

CDR3: ASGTQGIKQPQH
J: TRBJ1-5
D: .
V: TRBV12-5

CDR3: ASRSTGVTEAF
J: TRBJ1-1
D: TRBD1
V: TRBV6-6

CDR3: ASSLEGSASSPLH
J: TRBJ1-6
D: .
V: TRBV11-3

CDR3: ASSPGQGSSYEQY
J: TRBJ2-7
D: TRBD1
V: TRBV18

CDR3: ASSQNLGGGLNNEQF
J: TRBJ2-1
D: TRBD2
V: TRBV4-3

CDR3: ASSLEVVRGRGNQPQH
J: TRBJ1-5
D: .
V: TRBV7-2

CDR3: ASTTGGGQNEKLF
J: TRBJ1-4
D: .
V: TRBV5-1

CDR3: AWSVTADYTDTQY
J: TRBJ2-3
D: .
V: TRBV30

CDR3: ASSEGRGINQPQH
J: TRBJ1-5
D: .
V: TRBV6-1

CDR3: AWSRQTLAKNIQY
J: TRBJ2-4
D: .
V: TRBV30

CDR3: ASSISASGGFYEQY
J: TRBJ2-7
D: TRBD2
V: TRBV19

CDR3: ASSPPGLSGGTYEQY
J: TRBJ2-7
D: .
V: TRBV18

CDR3: ASSLARTTYEQY
J: TRBJ2-7
D: .
V: TRBV5-1

CDR3: ASILTRGTEAF
J: TRBJ1-1
D: .
V: TRBV6-6

CDR3: ASSSPTGSSTDTQY
J: TRBJ2-3
D: .
V: TRBV5-4

CDR3: ASSLALLGAYGYT
J: TRBJ1-2
D: .
V: TRBV7-8

CDR3: ASYTGPQRDEQF
J: TRBJ2-1
D: .
V: TRBV5-1

CDR3: ASSPRTGGSYEQY
J: TRBJ2-7
D: TRBD1
V: TRBV18

CDR3: ASRTGNEKLF
J: TRBJ1-4
D: TRBD1
V: TRBV19

CDR3: ASSPQGLTAEAF
J: TRBJ1-1
D: .
V: TRBV5-1

CDR3: ASSQPRDRAGNEQF
J: TRBJ2-1
D: TRBD1
V: TRBV4-1

CDR3: ASSEPNKAFYNSPLH
J: TRBJ1-6
D: .
V: TRBV10-1

CDR3: ASSPGDRAFYGYT
J: TRBJ1-2
D: TRBD1
V: TRBV5-1

CDR3: ASSQDGGDLAKNIQY
J: TRBJ2-4
D: .
V: TRBV4-1

CDR3: ASSTRLGTEAF
J: TRBJ1-1
D: .
V: TRBV7-9

CDR3: ASRQGIGGYT
J: TRBJ1-2
D: .
V: TRBV19

CDR3: ASSLDSFRMNTEAF
J: TRBJ1-1
D: .
V: TRBV7-9

CDR3: ASSTGTVNSPLH
J: TRBJ1-6
D: TRBD1
V: TRBV18

CDR3: ASRLNLAGANVLT
J: TRBJ2-6
D: .
V: TRBV27

CDR3: ASSLAVDTYEQY
J: TRBJ2-7
D: .
V: TRBV5-1

CDR3: ATSRSGQGSEQY
J: TRBJ2-7
D: TRBD1
V: TRBV15

CDR3: ASSSRASGGTDTQY
J: TRBJ2-3
D: TRBD2
V: TRBV2

CDR3: ASSSHSADTQY
J: TRBJ2-3
D: .
V: TRBV5-1

CDR3: ASSYSGPEAGYT
J: TRBJ1-2
D: .
V: TRBV6-6

CDR3: ASSGSGVNTGELF
J: TRBJ2-2
D: TRBD2
V: TRBV7-2

CDR3: ASSLGGLVNTGELF
J: TRBJ2-2
D: TRBD2
V: TRBV7-2